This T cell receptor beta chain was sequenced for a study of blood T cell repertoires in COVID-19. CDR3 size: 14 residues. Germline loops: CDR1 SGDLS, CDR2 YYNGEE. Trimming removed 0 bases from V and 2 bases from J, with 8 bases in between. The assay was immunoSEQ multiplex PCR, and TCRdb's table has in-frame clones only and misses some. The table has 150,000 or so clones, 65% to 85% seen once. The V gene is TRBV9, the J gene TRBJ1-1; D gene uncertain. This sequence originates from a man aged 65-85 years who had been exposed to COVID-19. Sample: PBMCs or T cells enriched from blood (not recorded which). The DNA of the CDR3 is TGTGCCAGCAGCGTAGGAGGATTTAACACTGAAGCTTTCTTT. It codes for CASSVGGFNTEAFF.